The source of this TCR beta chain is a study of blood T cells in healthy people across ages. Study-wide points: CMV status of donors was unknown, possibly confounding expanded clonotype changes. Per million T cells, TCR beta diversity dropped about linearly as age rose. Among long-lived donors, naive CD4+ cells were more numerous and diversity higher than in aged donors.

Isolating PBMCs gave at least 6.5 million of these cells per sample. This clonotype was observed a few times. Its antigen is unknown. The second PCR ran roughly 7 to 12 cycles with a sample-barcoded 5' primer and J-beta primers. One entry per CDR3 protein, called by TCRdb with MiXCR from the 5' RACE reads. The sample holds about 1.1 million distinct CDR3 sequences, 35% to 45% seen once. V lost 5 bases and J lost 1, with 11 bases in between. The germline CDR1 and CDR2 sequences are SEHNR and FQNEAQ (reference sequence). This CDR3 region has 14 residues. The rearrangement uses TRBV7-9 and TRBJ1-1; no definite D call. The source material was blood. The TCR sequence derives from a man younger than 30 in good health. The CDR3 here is CASSPKAGNTEAFF. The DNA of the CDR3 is TGTGCCAGCAGCCCTAAAGCGGGGAACACTGAAGCTTTCTTT.